What follows describes a single T cell receptor (beta chain). Its antigen is not yet known. No much larger clonotype is one base removed from it; base qualities were not supplied. TCRbeta CDR3 regions were amplified from genomic DNA using the immunoSEQ Assay, a bias-controlled multiplex PCR. The original pipeline was this. The number of nucleated cells in each sample was estimated by amplification of reference gene primers within the assay. To quantify the absolute abundance of each unique TCRbeta CDR3 rearrangement, sequence reads were collapsed and filtered. For each sample, productive Simpson clonality was calculated as the square root of Simpson's diversity index over productive rearrangements. TCRdb's version of the immuneACCESS table is confined to in-frame rearrangements and falls short of the full clone set. An unresolved V gene accounts for under half of the shortfall where checked; the remainder is of unknown origin. V and J calls and clone size are given by that table; D and trimming were obtained from the DNA. The sample table records some 100,000 clones; about 87% of these occur just once. Together, the top ten hold roughly 11% of the sample.

The collaborating institutions used their own protocols to collect whole blood in K2EDTA tubes. For TCRbeta analysis, collaborators shipped samples in one of three forms: frozen whole blood, isolated PBMCs, or DNA extracted from either of those sample types. This sample stems from a study of blood T cell repertoires in COVID-19 (TCRdb year 2020). Some background on the complete study: Collaborator samples came from the United States, Italy and Spain and covered acute and convalescent phases of COVID-19. The material from the prospective study consisted of cDNA or gDNA derived from T cells, B-cell-depleted T cells, or PBMCs. Subjects who had been exposed to COVID-19, were actively infected with it, or had recovered from it provided the deeply sampled blood TCRbeta repertoires that made up the dataset. The repertoires were made available in a free public database intended to serve as a resource for research on the immune response to SARS-CoV-2. Samples were obtained from the ongoing ImmuneRACE study (first 160 participants) and from 1,000 to 1,500 subjects provided by 6 global collaborators. The sample metadata nearly always contained a de-identified subject ID, COVID-19 status, age in years and sex. Where available, HLA class I and class II types were taken from metadata supplied by the sample provider and were not determined by assay-based typing. Overall study outcomes, separate from this receptor: Clinical and demographic metadata were provided uncurated, with the amount varying by source and participant.

The sequenced material came from peripheral blood. This clonotype was sampled from a woman aged 30 to 39 with acute or convalescent COVID-19.

The sequence in DNA is TGTGCCAGTAGTTCCCTAGGGGGCGGCAATCAGCCCCAGCATTTT. Translated, it gives CASSSLGGGNQPQHF. Here the chain combines TRBV19 and TRBJ1-5; TRBD1 agrees with 7 junctional bases. Clipping removes 5 bases from V and 2 bases from J, with 6 as the unmatched junction base count. Taken from the germline V gene (reference sequence), the CDR1 and CDR2 loops are LNHDA and SQIVND. Inclusive of the bounding cysteine and phenylalanine, the CDR3 is 15 residues long. Only CDR3 DNA remains: 45 bases, in frame from the first base.